This T cell receptor beta chain derives from a study of Graves' ophthalmopathy and Graves' hyperthyroidism. Overall study results and limits: As the model predicted ophthalmopathy progression, it achieved a sensitivity of 70.59% and a specificity of roughly 73%. The blood repertoire also included most expanded thyroid clonotypes above 0.001 frequency.

TCR beta CDR3 regions were amplified from RNA transcripts. The library came from an HTBI-primed first-round RT-PCR and a second-round multiplex PCR. TCRdb re-called the multiplex PCR reads with MiXCR, one entry per CDR3 protein. The sample has about 590,000 distinct CDR3 sequences; 39% are singletons. The CDR3 is 17 amino acids. Trimming shortened V by 1 base and J by 0 bases, and 16 bases separated the two germline ends. In germline, CDR1 is SGHRS, CDR2 YFSETQ. Certain patients were not enrolled. These were patients with other autoimmune diseases, uncontrolled infections, pregnancy or lactation. Clinical symptoms, serum thyroxine, TRAb, thyroid ultrasound and orbital computed tomography were relied on for diagnosis. A few counts support this clonotype. Its antigen is not identified.

The receptor was derived from an adult man with Graves' hyperthyroidism. The sample comprised peripheral blood or thyroid tissue (not recorded which). The chain links TRBV5-1 to TRBJ1-1; no definite D call. In nucleotides, the CDR3 is TGCGCCAGCAGCTTGACAGCAGGAATTCCCATGAACACTGAAGCTTTCTTT. Its translation: CASSLTAGIPMNTEAFF.